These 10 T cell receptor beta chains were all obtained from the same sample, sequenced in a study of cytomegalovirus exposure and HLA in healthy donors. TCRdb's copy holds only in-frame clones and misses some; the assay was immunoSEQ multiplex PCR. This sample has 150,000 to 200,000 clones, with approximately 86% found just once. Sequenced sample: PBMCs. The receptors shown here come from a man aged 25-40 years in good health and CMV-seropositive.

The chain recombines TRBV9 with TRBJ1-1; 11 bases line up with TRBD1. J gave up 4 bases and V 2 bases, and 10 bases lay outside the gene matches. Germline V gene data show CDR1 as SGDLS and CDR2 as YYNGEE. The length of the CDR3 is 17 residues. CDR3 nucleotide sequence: TGTGCCAGCAGCGTCCGGGACAGGGGGAGCGTGGGCACTGAAGCTTTCTTT. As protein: CASSVRDRGSVGTEAFF.

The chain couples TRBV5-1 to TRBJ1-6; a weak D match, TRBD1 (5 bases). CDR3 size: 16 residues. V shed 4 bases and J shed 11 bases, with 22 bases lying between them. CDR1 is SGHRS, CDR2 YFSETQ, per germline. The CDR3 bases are TGCGCCAGCAGCCCTGACAGAGCCCGAATTACGGCACCCCTCCACTTT. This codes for CASSPDRARITAPLHF.

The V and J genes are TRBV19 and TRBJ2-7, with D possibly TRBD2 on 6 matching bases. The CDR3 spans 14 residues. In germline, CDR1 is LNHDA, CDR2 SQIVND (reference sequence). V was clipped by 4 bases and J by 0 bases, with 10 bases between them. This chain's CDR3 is CASSNGGSSYEQYF. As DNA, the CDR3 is TGTGCCAGTAGTAATGGGGGGAGCTCCTACGAGCAGTACTTC.

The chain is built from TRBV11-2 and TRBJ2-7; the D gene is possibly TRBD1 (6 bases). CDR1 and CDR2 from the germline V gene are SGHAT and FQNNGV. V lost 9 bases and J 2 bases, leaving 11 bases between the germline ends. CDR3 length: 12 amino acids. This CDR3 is CASTGSAYEQYF. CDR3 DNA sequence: TGTGCCAGTACAGGGTCAGCCTACGAGCAGTACTTC.

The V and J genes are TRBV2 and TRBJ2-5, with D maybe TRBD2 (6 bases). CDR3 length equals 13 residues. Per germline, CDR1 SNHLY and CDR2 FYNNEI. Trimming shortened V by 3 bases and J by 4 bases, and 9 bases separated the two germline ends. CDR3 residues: CASSDVAAETQYF. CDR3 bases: TGTGCCAGCAGTGATGTAGCGGCAGAGACCCAGTACTTC.

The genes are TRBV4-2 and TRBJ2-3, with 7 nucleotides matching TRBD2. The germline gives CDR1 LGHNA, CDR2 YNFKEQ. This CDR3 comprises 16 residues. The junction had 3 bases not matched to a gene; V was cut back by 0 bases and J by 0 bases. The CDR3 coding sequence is TGTGCCAGCAGCCAAGAGCGAGCGGGGAGCACAGATACGCAGTATTTT. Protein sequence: CASSQERAGSTDTQYF.

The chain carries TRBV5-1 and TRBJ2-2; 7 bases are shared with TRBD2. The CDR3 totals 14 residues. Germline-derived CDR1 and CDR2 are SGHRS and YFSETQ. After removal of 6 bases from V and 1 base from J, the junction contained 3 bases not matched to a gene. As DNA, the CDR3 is TGCGCCAGCACCCCGGGGGGGAACACCGGGGAGCTGTTTTTT. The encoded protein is CASTPGGNTGELFF.

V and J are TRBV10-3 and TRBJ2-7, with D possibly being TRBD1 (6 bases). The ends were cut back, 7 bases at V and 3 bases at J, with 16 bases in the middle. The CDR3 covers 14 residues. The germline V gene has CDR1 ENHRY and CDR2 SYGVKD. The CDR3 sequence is CAINSPGDNYEQYF. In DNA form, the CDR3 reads TGTGCCATCAACTCCCCAGGGGACAACTACGAGCAGTACTTC.

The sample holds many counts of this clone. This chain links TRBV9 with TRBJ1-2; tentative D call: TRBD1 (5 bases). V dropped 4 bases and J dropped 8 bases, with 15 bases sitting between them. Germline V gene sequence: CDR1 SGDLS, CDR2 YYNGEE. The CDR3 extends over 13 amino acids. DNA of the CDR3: TGTGCCAGCAGCCCGGGACTTAGGCAAGGCTACACCTTC. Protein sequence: CASSPGLRQGYTF.

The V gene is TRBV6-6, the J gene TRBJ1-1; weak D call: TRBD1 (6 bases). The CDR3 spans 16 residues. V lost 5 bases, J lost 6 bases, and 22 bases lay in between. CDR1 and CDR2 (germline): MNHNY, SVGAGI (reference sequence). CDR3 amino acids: CASSPAGGAVGAEAFF. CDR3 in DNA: TGTGCCAGCAGTCCCGCCGGGGGGGCGGTTGGGGCTGAAGCTTTCTTT.